This T cell receptor (beta chain) came from a study of CD8 T cells in ankylosing spondylitis (dated 2017 in TCRdb). About the full investigation: To find TCR variants linked to disease, the study profiled T cell receptor beta repertoires in ankylosing spondylitis patients and healthy donors. In total, the full study cohort was made up of over a hundred healthy donors and 25 ankylosing spondylitis patients. Peripheral blood was sampled, and synovial fluid was additionally collected from ankylosing spondylitis patients.

TCRdb names Illumina HiSeq 2500 as the instrument used. Quantitative 5'-RACE with molecular barcodes was the method used to prepare the TCR beta libraries. The authors' pipeline ran thus. To identify disease-linked TCR variants, a new computational method was used, one built on a probabilistic model of VDJ rearrangement. TCRdb trimmed public reads at Q25 via fastp, called clones via MiXCR and kept in-frame beta chains. One record per CDR3 amino acid sequence lists the most common genes and DNA. TCRdb, not the original authors, processed these V and J calls. This sample is represented by almost 400,000 distinct CDR3 sequences; 20% to 25% of them were singletons. Of the sample, around 17% falls within the top ten clones. Germline trimming: 6 bases from V, 3 bases from J; junction bases outside gene matches: 7. The CDR3 spans 14 residues, from the cysteine through the phenylalanine. Kept here is only the CDR3 DNA, which spans 42 bases and is read in frame from base 1. The germline V gene supplies CDR1 MGHDK and CDR2 SYGVNS.

This clonotype showed up just once. It lacks a known antigen. The record has no base qualities; no much larger clone is one base away. A single read is weak support. Broad study findings and their caveats: Some motif variants were previously reported in synovial fluid and blood of reactive arthritis patients, suggesting common disease-initiation mechanisms. A CD8+ phenotype was shown by the disease-linked clones, which were found at relatively low frequencies in peripheral blood. A TCR beta motif of seven or eight highly homologous amino acid variants appeared characteristic of blood from ankylosing spondylitis patients. Significant enrichment of the disease-linked clones was reported in matched synovial fluid samples from ankylosing spondylitis patients.

Sequencing was done on a sample of blood, either unsorted or a sorted T cell fraction (not recorded which). The chain was built from TRBV25-1 and TRBJ2-7, with 8 bases aligning to TRBD2. The source of this sequence is a male donor with ankylosing spondylitis. DNA sequence: TGTGCCAGCAGATCGGAGCGGGAGTTCTACGAGCAGTACTTC. It is translated as CASRSEREFYEQYF.